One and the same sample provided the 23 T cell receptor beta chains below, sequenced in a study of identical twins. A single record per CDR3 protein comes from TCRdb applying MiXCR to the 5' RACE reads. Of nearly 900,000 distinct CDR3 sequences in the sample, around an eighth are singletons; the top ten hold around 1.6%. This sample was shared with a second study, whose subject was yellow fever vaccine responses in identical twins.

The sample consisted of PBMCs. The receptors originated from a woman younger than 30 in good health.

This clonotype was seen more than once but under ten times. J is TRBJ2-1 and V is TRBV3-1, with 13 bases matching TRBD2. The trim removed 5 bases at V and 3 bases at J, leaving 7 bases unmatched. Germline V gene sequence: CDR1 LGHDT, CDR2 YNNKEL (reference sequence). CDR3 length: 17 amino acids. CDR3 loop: CASSDAGLAGNYNEQFF. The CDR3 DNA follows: TGTGCCAGCAGCGACGCGGGACTAGCGGGGAACTACAATGAGCAGTTCTTC.

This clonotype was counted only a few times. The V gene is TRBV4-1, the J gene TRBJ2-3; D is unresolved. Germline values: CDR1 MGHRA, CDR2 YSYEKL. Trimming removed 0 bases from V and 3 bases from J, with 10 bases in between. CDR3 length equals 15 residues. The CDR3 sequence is CASSQEVASTDTQYF. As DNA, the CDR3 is TGCGCCAGCAGCCAAGAAGTTGCATCTACAGATACGCAGTATTTT.

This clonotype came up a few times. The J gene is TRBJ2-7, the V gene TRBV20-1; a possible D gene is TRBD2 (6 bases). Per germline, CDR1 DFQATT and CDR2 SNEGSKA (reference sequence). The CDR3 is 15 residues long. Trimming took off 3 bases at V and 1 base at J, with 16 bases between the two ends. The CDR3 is CSASGRGGHSYEQYF. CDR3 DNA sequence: TGCAGTGCTAGTGGACGGGGAGGACATTCCTACGAGCAGTACTTC.

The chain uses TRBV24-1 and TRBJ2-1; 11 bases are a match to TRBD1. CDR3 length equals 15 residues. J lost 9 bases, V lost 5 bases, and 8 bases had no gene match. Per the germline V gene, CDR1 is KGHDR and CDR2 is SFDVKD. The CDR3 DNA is TGTGCCACCAGTGCCCTTGGGACAGGGGGAAGTGAGCAGTTCTTC. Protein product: CATSALGTGGSEQFF.

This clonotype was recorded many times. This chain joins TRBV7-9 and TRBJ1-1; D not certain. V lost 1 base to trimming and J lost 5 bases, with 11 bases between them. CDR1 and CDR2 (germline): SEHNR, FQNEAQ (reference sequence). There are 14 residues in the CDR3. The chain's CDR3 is CASSLVLGRTEAFF. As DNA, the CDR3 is TGTGCCAGCAGCTTAGTTTTGGGGAGGACTGAAGCTTTCTTT.

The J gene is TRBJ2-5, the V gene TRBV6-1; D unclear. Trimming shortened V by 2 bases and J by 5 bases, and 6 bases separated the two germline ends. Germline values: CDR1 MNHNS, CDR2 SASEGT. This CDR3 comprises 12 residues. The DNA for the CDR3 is TGTGCCAGCAGTGAAATGGGGGAGACCCAGTACTTC. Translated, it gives CASSEMGETQYF.

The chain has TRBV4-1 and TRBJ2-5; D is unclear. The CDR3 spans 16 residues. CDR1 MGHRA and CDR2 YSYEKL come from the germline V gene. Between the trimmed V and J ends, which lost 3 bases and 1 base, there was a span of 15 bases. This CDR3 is CASSHPRLGFQETQYF. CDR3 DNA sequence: TGCGCCAGCAGCCATCCCCGACTTGGGTTCCAAGAGACCCAGTACTTC.

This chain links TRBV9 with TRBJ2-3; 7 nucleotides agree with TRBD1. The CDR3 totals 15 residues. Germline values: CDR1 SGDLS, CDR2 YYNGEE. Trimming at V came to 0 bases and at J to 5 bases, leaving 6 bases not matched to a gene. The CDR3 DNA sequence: TGTGCCAGCAGCGTAGCCCCGGGACAGATAGATACGCAGTATTTT. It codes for CASSVAPGQIDTQYF.

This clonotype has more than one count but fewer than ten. In DNA, the CDR3 is TGTGCCAGCAGCTTGCTCAGGGACTCTGGGGCCAACGTCCTGACTTTC. It codes for CASSLLRDSGANVLTF. The V and J genes are TRBV5-5 and TRBJ2-6, with D possibly matching TRBD1 (5 bases). The CDR3 spans 16 residues. V was trimmed by 1 base and J by 0 bases, leaving 8 bases between them. CDR1 and CDR2 from the germline V gene are SGHKS and YYEKEE (reference sequence). The full variable domain, in which reference TRBV5-5 and TRBJ2-6 provide the parts outside the CDR3, is DAGVTQSPTHLIKTRGQQVTLRCSPISGHKSVSWYQQVLGQGPQFIFQYYEKEERGRGNFPDRFSARQFPNYSSELNVNALLLGDSALYLCASSLLRDSGANVLTFGAGSRLTVL.

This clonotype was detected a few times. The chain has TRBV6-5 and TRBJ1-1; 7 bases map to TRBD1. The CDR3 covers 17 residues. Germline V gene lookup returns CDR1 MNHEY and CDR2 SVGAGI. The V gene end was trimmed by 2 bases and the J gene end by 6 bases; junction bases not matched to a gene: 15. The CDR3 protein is CASSYVTGLAGNPEAFF. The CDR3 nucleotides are TGTGCCAGCAGTTACGTGACAGGGTTGGCGGGCAACCCTGAAGCTTTCTTT.

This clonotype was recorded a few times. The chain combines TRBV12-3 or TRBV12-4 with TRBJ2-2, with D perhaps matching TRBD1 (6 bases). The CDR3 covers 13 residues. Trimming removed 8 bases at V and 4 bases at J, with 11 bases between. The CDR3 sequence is CASQGRVTGELFF. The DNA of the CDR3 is TGTGCCAGCCAGGGGCGGGTCACCGGGGAGCTGTTTTTT.

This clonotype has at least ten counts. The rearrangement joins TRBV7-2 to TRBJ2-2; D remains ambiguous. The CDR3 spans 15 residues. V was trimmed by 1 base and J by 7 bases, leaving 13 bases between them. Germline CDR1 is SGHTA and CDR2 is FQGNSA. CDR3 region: CASSLGRYGRGELFF. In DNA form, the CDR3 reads TGTGCCAGCAGCTTAGGGCGATACGGGCGCGGGGAGCTGTTTTTT.

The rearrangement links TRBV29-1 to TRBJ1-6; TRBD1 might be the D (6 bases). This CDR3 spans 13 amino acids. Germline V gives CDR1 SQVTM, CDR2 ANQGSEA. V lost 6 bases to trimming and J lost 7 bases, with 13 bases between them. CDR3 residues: CSVQTGRNSPLHF. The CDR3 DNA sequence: TGCAGCGTACAGACAGGACGAAATTCACCCCTCCACTTT.

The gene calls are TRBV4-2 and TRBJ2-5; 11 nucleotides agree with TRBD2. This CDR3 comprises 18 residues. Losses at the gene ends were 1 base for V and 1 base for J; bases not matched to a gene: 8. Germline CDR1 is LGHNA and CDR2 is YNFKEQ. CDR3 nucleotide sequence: TGTGCCAGCAGCCAAGGGGGGCTAGCGGGAGGATTCCAAGAGACCCAGTACTTC. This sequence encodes CASSQGGLAGGFQETQYF.

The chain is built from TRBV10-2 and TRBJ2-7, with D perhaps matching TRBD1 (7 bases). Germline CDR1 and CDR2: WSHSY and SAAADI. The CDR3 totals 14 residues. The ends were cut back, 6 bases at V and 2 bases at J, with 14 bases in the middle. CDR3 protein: CASSRQGGPYEQYV. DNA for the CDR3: TGCGCCAGCAGCCGACAGGGAGGCCCCTACGAGCAGTACGTC.

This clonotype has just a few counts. CDR3 residues: CSAEGPSDTQYF. CDR3 DNA sequence: TGCAGTGCCGAGGGGCCGTCGGATACGCAGTATTTT. This sequence joins TRBV20-1 and TRBJ2-3; D possibly uses TRBD1 or TRBD2 (5 bases each). The CDR3 length is 12 residues. V lost 6 bases and J lost 6, with 13 bases in between. The germline V gene has CDR1 DFQATT and CDR2 SNEGSKA (reference sequence).

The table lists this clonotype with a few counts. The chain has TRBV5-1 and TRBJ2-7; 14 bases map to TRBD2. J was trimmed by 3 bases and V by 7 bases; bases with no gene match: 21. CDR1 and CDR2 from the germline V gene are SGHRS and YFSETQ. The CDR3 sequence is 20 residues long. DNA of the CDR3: TGCGCCAGCCACTCGACCGCCGGGACTAGCGGGAGAATTTTGGGCTACGAGCAGTACTTC. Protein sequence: CASHSTAGTSGRILGYEQYF. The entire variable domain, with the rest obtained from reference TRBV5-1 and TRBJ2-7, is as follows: KAGVTQTPRYLIKTRGQQVTLSCSPISGHRSVSWYQQTPGQGLQFLFEYFSETQRNKGNFPGRFSGRQFSNSRSEMNVSTLELGDSALYLCASHSTAGTSGRILGYEQYFGPGTRLTVT.

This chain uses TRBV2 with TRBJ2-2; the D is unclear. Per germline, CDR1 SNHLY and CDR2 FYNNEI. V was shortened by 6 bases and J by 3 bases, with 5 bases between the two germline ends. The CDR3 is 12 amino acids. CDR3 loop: CASRKYTGELFF. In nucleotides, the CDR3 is TGTGCCAGCAGAAAATACACCGGGGAGCTGTTTTTT.

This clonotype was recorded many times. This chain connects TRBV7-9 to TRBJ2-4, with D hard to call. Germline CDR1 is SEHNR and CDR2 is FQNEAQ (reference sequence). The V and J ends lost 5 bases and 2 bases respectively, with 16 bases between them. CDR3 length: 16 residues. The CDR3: CASSQPWSSTKNIQYF. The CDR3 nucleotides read TGTGCCAGCAGCCAGCCCTGGAGTTCGACCAAAAACATTCAGTACTTC.

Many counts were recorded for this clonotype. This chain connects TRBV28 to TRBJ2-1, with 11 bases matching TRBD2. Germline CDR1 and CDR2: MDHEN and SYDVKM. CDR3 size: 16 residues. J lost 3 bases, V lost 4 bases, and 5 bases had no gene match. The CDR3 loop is CASSYLTSGDYNEQFF. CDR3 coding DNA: TGTGCCAGCAGTTACCTGACTAGCGGGGACTACAATGAGCAGTTCTTC.

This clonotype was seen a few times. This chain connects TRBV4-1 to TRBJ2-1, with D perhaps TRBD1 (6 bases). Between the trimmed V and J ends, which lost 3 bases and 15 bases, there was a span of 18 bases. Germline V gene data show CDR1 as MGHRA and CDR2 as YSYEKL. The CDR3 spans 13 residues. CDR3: CASSQGWDKDPFF. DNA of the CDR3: TGCGCCAGCAGCCAGGGCTGGGACAAGGACCCGTTCTTC.

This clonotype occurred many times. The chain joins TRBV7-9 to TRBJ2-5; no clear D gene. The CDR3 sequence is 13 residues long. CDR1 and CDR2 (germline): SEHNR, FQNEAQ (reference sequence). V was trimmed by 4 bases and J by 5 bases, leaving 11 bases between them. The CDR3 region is CASSSQSIETQYF. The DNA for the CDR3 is TGTGCCAGCAGCTCTCAAAGTATCGAGACCCAGTACTTC.

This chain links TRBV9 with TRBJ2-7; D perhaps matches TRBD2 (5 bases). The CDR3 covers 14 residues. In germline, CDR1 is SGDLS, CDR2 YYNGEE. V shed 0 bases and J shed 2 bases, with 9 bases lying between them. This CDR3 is CASSVAETTYEQYF. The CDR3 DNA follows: TGTGCCAGCAGCGTAGCGGAGACTACCTACGAGCAGTACTTC.